This T cell receptor beta chain appears in the sequencing data of a study of cytomegalovirus exposure and HLA in healthy donors. Study results and caveats: Confirmation in vitro established that a few CMV-associated chains were specific for CMV antigens. Sequencing depth roughly uniform across donors was assumed in presence/absence analyses. Information on immune exposure was restricted to one variable (CMV serostatus). The Asian-associated ancestry cluster reportedly had fewer N-insertions than the roughly 720-donor mean in a later analysis.

Germline V gene sequence: CDR1 SEHNR, CDR2 FQNEAQ (reference sequence). The CDR3 extends over 14 amino acids. Deletions cut 3 bases from V and 4 bases from J, with 10 bases between. It was with 60 Vbeta and 13 Jbeta primers that the PCR ran. Measured with immunoSEQ multiplex PCR; TCRdb has only the in-frame clones, and not every one. The sample carries fewer than 200,000 clones, 65% to 80% recorded once. As concerns this clone: Its antigen is unidentified.

Sample: PBMCs. The receptor was isolated from a man aged 40-50 years in good health and CMV-seronegative. The V and J genes are TRBV7-9 and TRBJ2-4; D is perhaps TRBD1 (5 bases). CDR3 bases: TGTGCCAGCAGCTTTCCGGCAGGGAAAAACATTCAGTACTTC. This sequence encodes CASSFPAGKNIQYF.